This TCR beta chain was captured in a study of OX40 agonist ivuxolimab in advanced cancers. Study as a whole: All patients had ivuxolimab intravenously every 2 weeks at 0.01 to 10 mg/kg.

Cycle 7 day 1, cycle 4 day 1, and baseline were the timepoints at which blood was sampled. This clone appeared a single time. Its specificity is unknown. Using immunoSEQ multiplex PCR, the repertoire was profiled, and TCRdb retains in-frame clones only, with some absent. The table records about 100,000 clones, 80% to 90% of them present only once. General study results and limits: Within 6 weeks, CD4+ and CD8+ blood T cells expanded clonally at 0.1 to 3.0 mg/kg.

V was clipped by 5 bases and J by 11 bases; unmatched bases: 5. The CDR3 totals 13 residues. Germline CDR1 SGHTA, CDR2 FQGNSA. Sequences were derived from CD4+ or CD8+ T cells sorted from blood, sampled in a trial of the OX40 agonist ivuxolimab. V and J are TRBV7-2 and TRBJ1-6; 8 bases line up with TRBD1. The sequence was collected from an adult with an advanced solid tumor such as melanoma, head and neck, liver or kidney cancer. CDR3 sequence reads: CASSPGTGTPLHF. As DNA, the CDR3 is TGTGCCAGCAGCCCCGGGACAGGCACACCCCTCCACTTT.